This is a list of T cell receptor beta chains from one sample in a study of cytomegalovirus exposure and HLA in healthy donors. Assay used: immunoSEQ multiplex PCR; TCRdb lists only in-frame clones, some missing. The data show approximately 65,000 clones, around 92% seen once. The sequenced material came from PBMCs. The source is a man between 18 and 29 years old in good health and CMV-seropositive. CDR3s include the opening cysteine and the closing phenylalanine or tryptophan. Fields, in order: CDR3 protein, CDR3 DNA, D gene, J gene, CDR3 length, clone size, V gene. A D gene is named only where the DNA matches it firmly. Expanded clones get a size class; other rows say once, few or many, or leave the size out.

CDR3aa: CASSEAADGELFF; CDR3nt: TGTGCCAGCAGTGAAGCGGCGGACGGGGAGCTGTTTTTT; d_gene: NA; j_gene: TRBJ2-2; len: 13; abundance: NA; v_gene: TRBV6-1
CDR3aa: CASSLVLQGENGYTF; CDR3nt: TGTGCCAGCAGCTTAGTGTTGCAGGGCGAGAATGGCTACACCTTC; d_gene: NA; j_gene: TRBJ1-2; len: 15; abundance: NA; v_gene: TRBV7-9
CDR3aa: CASSRTGVGYEQYF; CDR3nt: TGTGCCAGCAGCCGGACAGGGGTAGGCTACGAGCAGTACTTC; d_gene: TRBD1; j_gene: TRBJ2-7; len: 14; abundance: few; v_gene: TRBV6-1
CDR3aa: CAISELLAGAFYEQYF; CDR3nt: TGTGCCATCAGTGAATTGCTAGCGGGCGCTTTCTACGAGCAGTACTTC; d_gene: TRBD2; j_gene: TRBJ2-7; len: 16; abundance: NA; v_gene: TRBV10-3
CDR3aa: CASSPLPGSPYGYTF; CDR3nt: TGTGCCAGCTCACCACTACCAGGCTCTCCCTATGGCTACACCTTC; d_gene: NA; j_gene: TRBJ1-2; len: 15; abundance: NA; v_gene: TRBV18
CDR3aa: CASSFSGRAGDTQYF; CDR3nt: TGCGCCAGCAGCTTTAGCGGGAGGGCCGGGGATACGCAGTATTTT; d_gene: TRBD2; j_gene: TRBJ2-3; len: 15; abundance: NA; v_gene: TRBV5-1
CDR3aa: CAWTTGNSYNEQFF; CDR3nt: TGTGCCTGGACCACCGGTAACTCCTACAATGAGCAGTTCTTC; d_gene: NA; j_gene: TRBJ2-1; len: 14; abundance: NA; v_gene: TRBV30
CDR3aa: CASSLPQMTEAFF; CDR3nt: TGTGCCAGCAGCTTACCCCAAATGACTGAAGCTTTCTTT; d_gene: NA; j_gene: TRBJ1-1; len: 13; abundance: NA; v_gene: TRBV7-8
CDR3aa: CAIRQGANQPQHF; CDR3nt: TGTGCCATCAGGCAGGGCGCGAATCAGCCCCAGCATTTT; d_gene: NA; j_gene: TRBJ1-5; len: 13; abundance: NA; v_gene: TRBV10-3
CDR3aa: CASSSPAGLAEQYF; CDR3nt: TGTGCCAGCAGTTCGCCGGCGGGTTTAGCCGAGCAGTACTTC; d_gene: NA; j_gene: TRBJ2-7; len: 14; abundance: NA; v_gene: TRBV6-5
CDR3aa: CASSFPRGAGYNEQFF; CDR3nt: TGTGCCAGTAGTTTCCCCCGGGGAGCGGGGTACAATGAGCAGTTCTTC; d_gene: TRBD2; j_gene: TRBJ2-1; len: 16; abundance: NA; v_gene: TRBV19
CDR3aa: CASSLGPTTAFF; CDR3nt: TGTGCCAGCAGCTTAGGTCCCACTACGGCTTTCTTT; d_gene: NA; j_gene: TRBJ1-1; len: 12; abundance: NA; v_gene: TRBV7-9
CDR3aa: CASSTYDSNQPQHF; CDR3nt: TGTGCCAGTAGCACATACGATAGCAATCAGCCCCAGCATTTT; d_gene: NA; j_gene: TRBJ1-5; len: 14; abundance: NA; v_gene: TRBV19
CDR3aa: CAWSVGQGDQPQHF; CDR3nt: TGTGCCTGGAGTGTAGGACAGGGGGACCAGCCCCAGCATTTT; d_gene: TRBD1; j_gene: TRBJ1-5; len: 14; abundance: NA; v_gene: TRBV30
CDR3aa: CAWSGTGLGGNTIYF; CDR3nt: TGTGCCTGGAGCGGAACAGGGTTGGGTGGAAACACCATATATTTT; d_gene: NA; j_gene: TRBJ1-3; len: 15; abundance: NA; v_gene: TRBV30
CDR3aa: CASSLALDSSLGELFF; CDR3nt: TGCGCCAGCAGCTTGGCCCTGGACAGTAGCCTCGGGGAGCTGTTTTTT; d_gene: NA; j_gene: TRBJ2-2; len: 16; abundance: NA; v_gene: TRBV5-1
CDR3aa: CASSRASRASGSFRTDTQYF; CDR3nt: TGCGCCAGCAGCCGGGCTTCCAGGGCTAGCGGGAGTTTCCGCACAGATACGCAGTATTTT; d_gene: TRBD2; j_gene: TRBJ2-3; len: 20; abundance: NA; v_gene: TRBV5-1
CDR3aa: CASSLGQIKAFF; CDR3nt: TGTGCCAGTAGTCTTGGACAGATTAAAGCTTTCTTT; d_gene: NA; j_gene: TRBJ1-1; len: 12; abundance: NA; v_gene: TRBV19
CDR3aa: CASSYSGTSVTGELFF; CDR3nt: TGTGCCAGCAGTTACTCCGGGACTAGCGTTACCGGGGAGCTGTTTTTT; d_gene: TRBD2; j_gene: TRBJ2-2; len: 16; abundance: NA; v_gene: TRBV6-5
CDR3aa: CSARGANYGYTF; CDR3nt: TGCAGCGCTCGGGGTGCTAACTATGGCTACACCTTC; d_gene: NA; j_gene: TRBJ1-2; len: 12; abundance: NA; v_gene: TRBV29-1
CDR3aa: CASRSDSYQETQYF; CDR3nt: TGTGCCAGCAGATCTGACAGCTACCAAGAGACCCAGTACTTC; d_gene: NA; j_gene: TRBJ2-5; len: 14; abundance: NA; v_gene: TRBV28
CDR3aa: CATSSTVVEQYF; CDR3nt: TGTGCCACCAGCAGCACGGTGGTCGAGCAGTACTTC; d_gene: NA; j_gene: TRBJ2-7; len: 12; abundance: NA; v_gene: TRBV15
CDR3aa: CASTPGTDTQYF; CDR3nt: TGCGCCAGCACTCCAGGTACAGATACGCAGTATTTT; d_gene: NA; j_gene: TRBJ2-3; len: 12; abundance: NA; v_gene: TRBV5-1
CDR3aa: CASSPLGGRNTEAFF; CDR3nt: TGCGCCAGCAGCCCCCTGGGGGGACGGAACACTGAAGCTTTCTTT; d_gene: NA; j_gene: TRBJ1-1; len: 15; abundance: NA; v_gene: TRBV5-1
CDR3aa: CASTGGSTEAFF; CDR3nt: TGTGCCAGTACAGGGGGATCGACTGAAGCTTTCTTT; d_gene: TRBD1; j_gene: TRBJ1-1; len: 12; abundance: NA; v_gene: TRBV19
CDR3aa: CASSGWSTYNEQFF; CDR3nt: TGCGCCAGCAGCGGGTGGAGCACCTACAATGAGCAGTTCTTC; d_gene: NA; j_gene: TRBJ2-1; len: 14; abundance: few; v_gene: TRBV4-1
CDR3aa: CASIAVTSTDTQYF; CDR3nt: TGTGCCAGCATAGCGGTAACTAGCACAGATACGCAGTATTTT; d_gene: NA; j_gene: TRBJ2-3; len: 14; abundance: NA; v_gene: TRBV6-1